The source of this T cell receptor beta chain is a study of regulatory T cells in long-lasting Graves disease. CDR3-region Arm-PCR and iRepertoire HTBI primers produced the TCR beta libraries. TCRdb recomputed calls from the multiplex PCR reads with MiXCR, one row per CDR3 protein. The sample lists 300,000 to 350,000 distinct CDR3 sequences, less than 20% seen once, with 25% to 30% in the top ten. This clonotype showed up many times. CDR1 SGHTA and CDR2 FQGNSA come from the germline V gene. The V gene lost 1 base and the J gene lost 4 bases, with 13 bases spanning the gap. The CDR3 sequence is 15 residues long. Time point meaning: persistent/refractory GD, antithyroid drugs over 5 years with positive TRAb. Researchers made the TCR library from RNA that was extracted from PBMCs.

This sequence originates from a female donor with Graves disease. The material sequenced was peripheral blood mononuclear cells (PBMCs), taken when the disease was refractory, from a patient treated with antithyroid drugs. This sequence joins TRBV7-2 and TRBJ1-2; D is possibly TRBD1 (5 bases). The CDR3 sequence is CASSLEGPGVYGYTF. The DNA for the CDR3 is TGTGCCAGCAGCTTAGAGGGTCCGGGGGTCTATGGCTACACCTTC.